This TCR beta chain was found in a study of shared clonotypes between healthy human individuals. In the study overall: The donors, a couple of women and a few men, were aged 18 to 49.

The germline V gene has CDR1 SSHAT and CDR2 FNYEAQ (reference sequence). Between the trimmed V and J ends, which lost 11 bases and 2 bases, there was a span of 16 bases. The CDR3 extends over 13 amino acids. Repertoires were generated with immunoSEQ multiplex PCR, while TCRdb's copy carries only in-frame clones and drops some. The data contain about 1,900,000 clones, around 96% of them singletons. Naive CD8 cells, CD45RO-negative and positively selected for CCR7, excluded terminally differentiated effector memory CD45RA+ cells. Sequenced material: naive CD8+ T cells sorted from blood. The chain employs TRBV7-7 and TRBJ2-7, with D perhaps matching TRBD1 (8 bases). The receptor was isolated from a man aged 18-30 years in good health. This CDR3 reads CAQRTGRAYEQYF. The CDR3, as DNA: TGTGCCCAACGGACAGGGAGGGCCTACGAGCAGTACTTC.